The 5 T cell receptor beta chains reported below all come from one sample, sequenced in a study of control samples from healthy donors and cancer patients. Libraries were prepared by immunoSEQ multiplex PCR; TCRdb keeps only in-frame clonotypes and omits some of them. The top ten clones hold about 13% of a sample with about 110,000 clones, under 90% of them seen once. Sequencing was carried out using blood. The receptors were gathered from a woman between 45 and 60 years old in good health.

The rearrangement uses TRBV4-2 and TRBJ1-2, with D possibly being TRBD1 (6 bases). V was clipped by 4 bases and J by 3 bases, with 21 bases between them. This CDR3 has 17 amino acids. CDR1 is LGHNA and CDR2 is YNFKEQ in the germline V gene. This chain's CDR3 is CASSPAEGGGGDYGYTF. For the CDR3, the DNA is TGTGCCAGCAGCCCCGCCGAGGGGGGAGGGGGGGACTATGGCTACACCTTC.

The chain joins TRBV7-3 to TRBJ1-1; weak D call: TRBD1 (5 bases). Germline assignment: CDR1 SGHTA and CDR2 FQGTGA. The CDR3 has 14 residues. V gave up 2 bases and J gave up 4 bases, with 11 bases separating them. The CDR3 DNA reads TGTGCCAGCAGCTTAGTCCCAGGGACCACTGAAGCTTTCTTT. Its protein is CASSLVPGTTEAFF.

This sequence joins TRBV5-6 and TRBJ2-3; no clear D. Per germline, CDR1 SGHDT and CDR2 YYEEEE. V lost 2 bases and J lost 3, with 19 bases in between. This CDR3 has 17 amino acids. As DNA, the CDR3 is TGTGCCAGCAGCTTTCAACCGGGCACCGGTGGTACAGATACGCAGTATTTT. Amino acid sequence: CASSFQPGTGGTDTQYF.

This sequence joins TRBV6-6 and TRBJ1-6; unclear D gene. This CDR3 has 19 residues. V was cut by 5 bases and J by 7 bases, with 27 bases left in between. Germline V gene lookup returns CDR1 MNHNY and CDR2 SVGAGI (reference sequence). Here the CDR3 reads CASSRLLASTGVPNSPLHF. Here the CDR3 DNA reads TGTGCCAGCAGTCGTCTCCTAGCGTCCACCGGAGTCCCCAATTCACCCCTCCACTTT.

The genes are TRBV11-1 and TRBJ2-2; 8 nucleotides match TRBD2. The CDR3 totals 15 residues. Looked up from germline, CDR1 is SGHAT and CDR2 is FQDESV (reference sequence). Germline trimming cut 5 bases from V and 6 bases from J; bases unmatched to any gene: 8. CDR3 amino acids: CASSTSGSSAGELFF. CDR3 DNA: TGTGCCAGCAGCACGAGCGGGAGTAGTGCCGGGGAGCTGTTTTTT.